The source of this TCR beta chain is a study of T cell responses to AZD1222 COVID-19 vaccine. Study as a whole: Combined were second doses at about 4 or about 12 weeks.

The CDR3 extends over 16 amino acids. The V end lost 1 base, the J end lost 4 bases, and 16 bases lay between the germline ends. The germline V gene has CDR1 LGHNA and CDR2 YSLEER. Measured with immunoSEQ multiplex PCR; TCRdb has only the in-frame clones, and not every one. Altogether roughly 100,000 clones are present, around nine tenths being singletons, with the ten largest covering approximately 9%. Study-level results: Two AZD1222 doses significantly raised spike-specific TCR breadth and depth over controls. The span of vaccine-associated CD4 TCRs extended across spike, with dominance at 160-218 and 743-854.

Details on this clone: The antigen is unknown.

Sequenced here: peripheral blood, sampled on day 0 of AZD1222 vaccination. The sequence derives from an adult in good health. The chain joins TRBV4-3 to TRBJ1-1, with no clear D. In nucleotides, the CDR3 is TGCGCCAGCAGCCAAGTCGGGTTAGGGCATCTCACTGAAGCTTTCTTT. Amino acid sequence: CASSQVGLGHLTEAFF.